The following is a T cell receptor (beta chain) sequence with its context. In germline, CDR1 is LGHNA, CDR2 YNFKEQ. Trimming removed 4 bases at V and 7 bases at J, with 20 bases between. This CDR3 region has 16 residues. The sample is drawn from a study of T cells in Graves' hyperthyroidism and ophthalmopathy. For Graves' hyperthyroidism to be stable, ophthalmopathy could not progress within 18 months. Patients between 18 and 65 years old had hyperthyroidism, newly diagnosed and lasting under 2 months. TCR beta CDR3 regions were amplified from RNA transcripts. With the HTBI primer set, the TCR CDR3 went through a first round of RT-PCR. A single record per CDR3 protein comes from TCRdb applying MiXCR to the multiplex PCR reads. The sample has about 180,000 distinct CDR3 sequences; around 15% are singletons.

The J gene is TRBJ2-1, the V gene TRBV4-2; D might be TRBD2 (6 bases). This TCR came from a woman aged 50 to 60 with Graves' hyperthyroidism. Sequences were obtained from blood. The CDR3 spells CASSPESWGVRNEQFF. CDR3 nucleotides: TGTGCCAGCAGCCCAGAGTCCTGGGGGGTAAGGAATGAGCAGTTCTTC.